Given below is one T cell receptor beta chain in context. Its antigen is unidentified. These data are taken from a study of cytomegalovirus exposure and HLA in healthy donors. Study-level results: Later analysis suggested most CMV-associated TCR beta chains were HLA-restricted.

The CDR3 has 14 residues. PCR used 60 Vbeta primers and 13 Jbeta primers. TCRdb keeps only in-frame clones here, not all; method: immunoSEQ multiplex PCR. The sample lists 200,000 or so clones, roughly 87% occurring once. The TCR originated in a girl in the first two years of life in good health and CMV-seronegative. Sequencing was carried out using PBMCs. The chain joins TRBV21-1 to TRBJ1-1. TRBV21-1 is a pseudogene segment. The DNA of the CDR3 is TGTGCCAGCAGCATCGAGCGAAGCTCCTATATGGCTTTCTTT. Amino acid sequence: CASSIERSSYMAFF.